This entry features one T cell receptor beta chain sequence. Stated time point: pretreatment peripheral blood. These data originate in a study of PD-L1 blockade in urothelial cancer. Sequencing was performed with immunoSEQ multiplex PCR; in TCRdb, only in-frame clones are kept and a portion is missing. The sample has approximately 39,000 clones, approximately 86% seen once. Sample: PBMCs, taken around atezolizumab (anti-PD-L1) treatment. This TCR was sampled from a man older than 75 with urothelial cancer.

The CDR3 DNA sequence: TGTGCCTGGAGTTCCGGGACAGGAGACAATCAGCCCCAGCATTTT. Its protein is CAWSSGTGDNQPQHF. The chain links TRBV30 to TRBJ1-5; 8 bases match TRBD1. The CDR3 sequence is 15 residues long. V lost 2 bases to trimming and J lost 3 bases; unmatched junction nucleotides: 6. The germline V gene has CDR1 GTSNPN and CDR2 SVGIG (reference sequence). Drawing the rest from reference TRBV30 and TRBJ1-5, the complete variable domain is SQTIHQWPATLVQPVGSPLSLECTVEGTSNPNLYWYRQAAGRGLQLLFYSVGIGQISSEVPQNLSASRPQDRQFILSSKKLLLSDSGFYLCAWSSGTGDNQPQHFGDGTRLSIL.